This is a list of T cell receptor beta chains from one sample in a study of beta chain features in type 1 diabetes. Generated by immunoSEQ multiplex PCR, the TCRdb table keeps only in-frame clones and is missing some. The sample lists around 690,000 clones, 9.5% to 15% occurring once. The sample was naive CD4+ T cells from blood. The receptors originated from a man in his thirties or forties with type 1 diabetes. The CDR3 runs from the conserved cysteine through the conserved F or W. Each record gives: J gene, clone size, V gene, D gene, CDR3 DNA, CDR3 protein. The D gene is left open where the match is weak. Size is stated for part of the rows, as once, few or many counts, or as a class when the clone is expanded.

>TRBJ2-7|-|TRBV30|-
TGTGCCTGGAGTGTACTCGGACTAAGCGACGAGCAGTACTTC
CAWSVLGLSDEQYF
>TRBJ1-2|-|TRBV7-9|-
TGTGCCAGCGGCATGGGCTACACCTTC
CASGMGYTF
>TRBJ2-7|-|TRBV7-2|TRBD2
TGTGCCAGCAGCTTATTAGCGGGGTCTTCCTACGAGCAGTACTTC
CASSLLAGSSYEQYF
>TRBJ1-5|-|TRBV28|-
TGTGCCAGCACGGGGAGCAATCAGCCCCAGCATTTT
CASTGSNQPQHF
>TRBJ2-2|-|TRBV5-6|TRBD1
TGTGCCAGCAGCTTCTTGGGGGACAGAAACACCGGGGAGCTGTTTTTT
CASSFLGDRNTGELFF
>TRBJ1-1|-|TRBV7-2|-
TGTGCCAGCAGCTTCAAGGGGGTGAACACTGAAGCTTTCTTT
CASSFKGVNTEAFF
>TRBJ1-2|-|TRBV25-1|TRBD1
TGTGCCAGCCTAATCCCCGGGACAGGGGGCGAAGGCTACACCTTC
CASLIPGTGGEGYTF
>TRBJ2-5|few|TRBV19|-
TGTGCCAGTAGTGGCCAGGGAGGCGTCGAGACCCAGTACTTC
CASSGQGGVETQYF
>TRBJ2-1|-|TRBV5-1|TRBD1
TGCGCCAGCAGCGCCCCCGGGACAGGGGTGGGCAATGAGCAGTTCTTC
CASSAPGTGVGNEQFF
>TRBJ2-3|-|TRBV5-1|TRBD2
TGCGCCAGCAGCTTACCATTTGGACTAGCGGGGGCGAGGTTCACAGATACGCAGTATTTT
CASSLPFGLAGARFTDTQYF
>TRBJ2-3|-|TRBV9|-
TGTGCCAGCAGCGGCAGGGCCGAGAGCACAGATACGCAGTATTTT
CASSGRAESTDTQYF
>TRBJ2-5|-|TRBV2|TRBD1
TGTGCCAGCAGTGAAGGGACAGGGACGGAGACCCAGTACTTC
CASSEGTGTETQYF
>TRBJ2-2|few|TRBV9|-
TGTGCCAGCAGCGTAGTTTCGAACACCGGGGAGCTGTTTTTT
CASSVVSNTGELFF
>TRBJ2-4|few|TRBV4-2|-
TGTGCCAGCAGCCTTCGTGAAGAGGGTCGAGACATTCAGTACTTC
CASSLREEGRDIQYF
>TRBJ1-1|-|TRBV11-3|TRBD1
TGTGCCAGCAGCTCCATCACAGGGGAGGTCGCTTTCTTT
CASSSITGEVAFF
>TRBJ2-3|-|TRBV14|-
TGTGCCAGCAGCCAAGGAGTTGGAGATACGCAGTATTTT
CASSQGVGDTQYF
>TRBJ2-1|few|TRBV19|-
TGTGCCAGTAGTGCCATGGTTGGAAAGCAGTTCTTC
CASSAMVGKQFF
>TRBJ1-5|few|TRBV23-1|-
TGCGCCAGCAGTCCGCCCCCCCTGAAGGCGAGCAATCAGCCCCAGCATTTT
CASSPPPLKASNQPQHF
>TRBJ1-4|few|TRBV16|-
TGTGCCAGCAGCCAACCTCCTTTTGAAAAACTGTTTTTT
CASSQPPFEKLFF
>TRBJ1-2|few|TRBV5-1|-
TGCGCCAGCAGCCCGGAGTCTTGGAGGTTAGATCGTCTGAGCGGCTATGGCTACACCTTC
CASSPESWRLDRLSGYGYTF
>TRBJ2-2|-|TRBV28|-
TGTGCCAGCAGTTCACATCAGGGGCCGGGCACCGGGGAGCTGTTTTTT
CASSSHQGPGTGELFF
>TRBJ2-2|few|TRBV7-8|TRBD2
TGTGCCAGCAGCTTATCTAGCGGGGGCCTTAACACCGGGGAGCTGTTTTTT
CASSLSSGGLNTGELFF
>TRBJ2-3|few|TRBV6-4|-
TGTGCCAGCAGTGACTCGGGGACCAGCACAGATACGCAGTATTTT
CASSDSGTSTDTQYF
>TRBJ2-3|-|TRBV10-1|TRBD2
TGCGCCAGCAGTGGCCCTGGGACTAGCGGGTTCACAGATACGCAGTATTTT
CASSGPGTSGFTDTQYF
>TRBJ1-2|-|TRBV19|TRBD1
TGTGCCAGTAGTATGAAGACAGGGGTTTGGAACTATGGCTACACCTTC
CASSMKTGVWNYGYTF
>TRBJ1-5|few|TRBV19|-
TGTGCCAGTAGTCCGTACCCTCTGATGCAGGCGAATCAGCCCCAGCATTTT
CASSPYPLMQANQPQHF
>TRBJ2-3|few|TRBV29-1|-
TGCAGCGTTGGGCAATCAGATACGCAGTATTTT
CSVGQSDTQYF
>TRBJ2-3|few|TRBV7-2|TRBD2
TGTGCCAGCAGCGCCCAACCGGGACTAGCTAGCACAGATACGCAGTATTTT
CASSAQPGLASTDTQYF
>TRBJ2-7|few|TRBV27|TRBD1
TGTGCCAGCAGTACGGACAGGGAGTACTACGAGCAGTACTTC
CASSTDREYYEQYF
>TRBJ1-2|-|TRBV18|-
TGTGCCAGCTCACCAGGAATGGAGGGCTACACCTTC
CASSPGMEGYTF
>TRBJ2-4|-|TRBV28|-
TGTGCCAGCAGCTTTGGTGGGGGAGGCGTTCAGTACTTC
CASSFGGGGVQYF
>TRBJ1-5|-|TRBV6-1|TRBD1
TGTGCCAGCAGTGAATCGAGACAGGGGATCTATCAGCCCCAGCATTTT
CASSESRQGIYQPQHF
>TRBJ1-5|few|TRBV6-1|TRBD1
TGTGCCAGCAGGGTCTCAGGGGGCGATCAGCCCCAGCATTTT
CASRVSGGDQPQHF
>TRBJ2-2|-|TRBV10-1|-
TGCGCCAGTCAAACAGAAAACACCGGGGAGCTGTTTTTT
CASQTENTGELFF
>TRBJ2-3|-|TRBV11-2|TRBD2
TGTGCCAGCAGCTTACTTTCCTCGGCGGGGGGGAGCACAGATACGCAGTATTTT
CASSLLSSAGGSTDTQYF
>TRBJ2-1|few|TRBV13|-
TGTGCCAGCAGCCTCCCCACAAGCGGAGGTGAGCAGTTCTTC
CASSLPTSGGEQFF
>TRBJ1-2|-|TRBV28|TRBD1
TGTGCCAGCAGTTTACCCGACAGGGGGGGCTACACCTTC
CASSLPDRGGYTF
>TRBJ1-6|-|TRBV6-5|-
TGTGCCAGCAGTTACTCGTCAGGGGTTAATTCACCCCTCCACTTT
CASSYSSGVNSPLHF
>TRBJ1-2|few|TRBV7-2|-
TGTGCCAGCAGCTTAGCGCGGGAAGGGAATGGCTACACCTTC
CASSLAREGNGYTF
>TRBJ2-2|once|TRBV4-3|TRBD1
TGCGCCAGCAGCCAAGACAGCGCAGGGGGTACCGGGGAGCTGTTTTTT
CASSQDSAGGTGELFF
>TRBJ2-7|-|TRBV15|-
TGTGCCACCAGCAGAGATAGTAAGGGGGTCCACGAGCAGTACTTC
CATSRDSKGVHEQYF
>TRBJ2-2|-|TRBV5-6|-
TGTGCCAGCAGCTCACTCGACAGCAACACCGGGGAGCTGTTTTTT
CASSSLDSNTGELFF
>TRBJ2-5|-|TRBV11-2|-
TGTGCCAGCAGCGCGGGCATCCAAGAGACCCAGTACTTC
CASSAGIQETQYF
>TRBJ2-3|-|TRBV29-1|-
TGCAGCGTTGAATCAGGGACAGATACGCAGTATTTT
CSVESGTDTQYF
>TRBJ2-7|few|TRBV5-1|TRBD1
TGCGCCAGCAGCCCCGGGGACAGGGTCTCCTACGAGCAGTACTTC
CASSPGDRVSYEQYF
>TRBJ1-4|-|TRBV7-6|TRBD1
TGTGCCAGCAGCTTAGAAGGACCGGGACAGGGCAATGAAAAACTGTTTTTT
CASSLEGPGQGNEKLFF
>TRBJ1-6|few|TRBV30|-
TGTGCCTGGAGTCCGCCCGGCTCCTATAATTCACCCCTCCACTTT
CAWSPPGSYNSPLHF
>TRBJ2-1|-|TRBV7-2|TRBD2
TGTGCCAGCACCCGACTAGCGGGGAATTACAATGAGCAGTTCTTC
CASTRLAGNYNEQFF
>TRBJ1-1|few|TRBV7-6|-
TGTGCCAGCAGCCGACAGGAGCGGGCTGAAGCTTTCTTT
CASSRQERAEAFF
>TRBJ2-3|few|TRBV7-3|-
TGTGCCAGCAGCTTCCGAGGCACAGATACGCAGTATTTT
CASSFRGTDTQYF
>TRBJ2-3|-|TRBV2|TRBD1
TGTGCCAGCAGGCCAGGGGGCCGTGATACGCAGTATTTT
CASRPGGRDTQYF
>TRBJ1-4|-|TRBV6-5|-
TGTGCCAGCAGCTCCACTATCGGAAAAACTCTGTTTTTT
CASSSTIGKTLFF
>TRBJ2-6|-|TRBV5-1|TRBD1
TGCGCCAGCAGCTTGGCCGGGACAGCCGCTTCTGGGGCCAACGTCCTGACTTTC
CASSLAGTAASGANVLTF
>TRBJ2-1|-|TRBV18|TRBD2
TGTGCCAGCTCACCACTCCTAGCGGGGACTGACGAGCAGTTCTTC
CASSPLLAGTDEQFF
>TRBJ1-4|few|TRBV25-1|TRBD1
TGTGCCAGCAGGAAGACAGGGCCTAATGAAAAACTGTTTTTT
CASRKTGPNEKLFF